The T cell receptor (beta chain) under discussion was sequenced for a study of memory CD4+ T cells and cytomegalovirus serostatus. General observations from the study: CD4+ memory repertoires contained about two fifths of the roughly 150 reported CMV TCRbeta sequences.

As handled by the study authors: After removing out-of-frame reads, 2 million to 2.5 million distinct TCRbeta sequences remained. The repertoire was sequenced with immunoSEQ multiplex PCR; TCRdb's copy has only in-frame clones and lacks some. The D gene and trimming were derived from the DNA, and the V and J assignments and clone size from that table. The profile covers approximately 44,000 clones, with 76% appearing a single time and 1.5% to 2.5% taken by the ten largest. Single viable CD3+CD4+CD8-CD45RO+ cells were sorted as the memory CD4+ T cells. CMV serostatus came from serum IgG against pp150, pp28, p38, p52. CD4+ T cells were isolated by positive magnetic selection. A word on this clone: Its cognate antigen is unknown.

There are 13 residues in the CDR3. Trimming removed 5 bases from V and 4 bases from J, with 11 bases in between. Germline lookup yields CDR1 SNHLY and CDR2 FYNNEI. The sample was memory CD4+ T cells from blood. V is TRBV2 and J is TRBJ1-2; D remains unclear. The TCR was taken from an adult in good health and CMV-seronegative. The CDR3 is CASSPGWGYGYTF. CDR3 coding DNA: TGTGCCAGCAGTCCCGGTTGGGGCTATGGCTACACCTTC.